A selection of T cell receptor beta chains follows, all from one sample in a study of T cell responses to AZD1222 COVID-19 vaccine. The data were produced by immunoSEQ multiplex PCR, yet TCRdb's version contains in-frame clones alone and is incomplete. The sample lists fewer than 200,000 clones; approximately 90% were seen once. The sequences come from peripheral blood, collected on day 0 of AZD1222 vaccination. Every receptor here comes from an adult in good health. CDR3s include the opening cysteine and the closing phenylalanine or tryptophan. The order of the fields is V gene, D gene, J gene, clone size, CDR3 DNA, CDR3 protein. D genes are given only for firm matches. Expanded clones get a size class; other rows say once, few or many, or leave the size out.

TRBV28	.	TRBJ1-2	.	TGTGCCAGCACTGGCAGGGAAGTACGCTACACCTTC	CASTGREVRYTF
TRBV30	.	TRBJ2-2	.	TGTGCCTGGAGTTTTGTGGGGGCTTACACCGGGGAGCTGTTTTTT	CAWSFVGAYTGELFF
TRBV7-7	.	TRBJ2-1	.	TGTGCCAGCAGCCGGGACAGCGGGGGAGTCGGGGGGAATGAGCAGTTCTTC	CASSRDSGGVGGNEQFF
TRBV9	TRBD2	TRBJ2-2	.	TGTGCCAGCAGCGTAGAACTAGCGGGGGCGAACACCGGGGAGCTGTTTTTT	CASSVELAGANTGELFF
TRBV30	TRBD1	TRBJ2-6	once	TGTGCCTGGAGGGGACAGGGGGCGCGCTCTGGGGCCAACGTCCTGACTTTC	CAWRGQGARSGANVLTF
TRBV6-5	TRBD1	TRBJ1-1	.	TGTGCCAGCAGTTATCGGGACAGGGCTGAAGCTTTCTTT	CASSYRDRAEAFF
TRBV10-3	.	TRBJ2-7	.	TGTGCCATCAGTGAGTCCTCCTACGAGCAGTACTTC	CAISESSYEQYF
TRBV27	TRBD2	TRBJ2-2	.	TGTGCCAGCAGTCCCATCCGAGGGACTAGCGGGAGTACCACCGGGGAGCTGTTTTTT	CASSPIRGTSGSTTGELFF
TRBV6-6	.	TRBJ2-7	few	TGTGCCAGCAGTTGGGCCTGGCCCTACGAGCAGTACTTC	CASSWAWPYEQYF
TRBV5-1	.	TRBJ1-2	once	TGCGCCAGCAGACCGGTACCCCTAAGGGGCTACACCTTC	CASRPVPLRGYTF
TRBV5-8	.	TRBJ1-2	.	TGTGCCAGCAGCTCCCAGCTGGGAGGCTACACCTTC	CASSSQLGGYTF
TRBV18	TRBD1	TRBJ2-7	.	TGTGCCAGCTCACCGGTTATCAGTGGGGACAGGGGTAACGAGCAGTACTTC	CASSPVISGDRGNEQYF
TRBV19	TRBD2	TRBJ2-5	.	TGTGCCAGTACAAGGACTAGCGGGGCCCAAGAGACCCAGTACTTC	CASTRTSGAQETQYF
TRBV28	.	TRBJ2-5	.	TGTGCCAGCAGTCATTACAGGGTCCCCCAAGAGACCCAGTACTTC	CASSHYRVPQETQYF
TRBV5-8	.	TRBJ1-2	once	TGTGCCAGCAGCACCCCGATCAACCTTTGGTATGGCTACACCTTC	CASSTPINLWYGYTF
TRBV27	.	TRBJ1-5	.	TGTGCCAGCACGGGAGGAGGGGTTAGCAATCAGCCCCAGCATTTT	CASTGGGVSNQPQHF
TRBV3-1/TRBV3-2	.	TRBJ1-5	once	TGTGCCAGCAGCCAATTACCCGGGAATAGCAATCAGCCCCAGCATTTT	CASSQLPGNSNQPQHF
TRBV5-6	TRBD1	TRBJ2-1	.	TGTGCCAGCAGCTTGTCAGGACAGGGGTCTCGTGAGCAGTTCTTC	CASSLSGQGSREQFF
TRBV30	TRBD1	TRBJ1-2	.	TGTGCCTGGACCCCGGGACAGGGAACCTATGGCTACACCTTC	CAWTPGQGTYGYTF
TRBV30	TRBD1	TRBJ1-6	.	TGTGCCTGTCTACCGGGACAGGGGTGGTTGGATTCACCCCTCCACTTT	CACLPGQGWLDSPLHF
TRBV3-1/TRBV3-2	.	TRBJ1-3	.	TGTGCCAGCAGCCAAAAGGGTTCTGGAAACACCATATATTTT	CASSQKGSGNTIYF
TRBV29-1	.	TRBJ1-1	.	TGCAGCGTGGAGATTAGCGAGGGGGGCACTGAAGCTTTCTTT	CSVEISEGGTEAFF
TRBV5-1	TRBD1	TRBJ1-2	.	TGCGCCAGCAGCTTCCAGGGACAGGGGTTAGATGGCTACACCTTC	CASSFQGQGLDGYTF
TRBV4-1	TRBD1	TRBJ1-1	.	TGCGCCAGCAGCCAAGATGAAGGGACAGGGTACACTGAAGCTTTCTTT	CASSQDEGTGYTEAFF
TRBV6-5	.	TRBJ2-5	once	TGTGCCAGCAGAGAGAACTTAGCGAGCAAAGAGACCCAGTACTTC	CASRENLASKETQYF
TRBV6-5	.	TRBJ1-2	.	TGTGCCAGCAGTTTTGACGCCTTACTCTATGGCTACACCTTC	CASSFDALLYGYTF
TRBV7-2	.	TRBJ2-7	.	TGTGCCAGCAGCTTAGCGTTTCAGGGCGCGGGGGAGCAGTACTTC	CASSLAFQGAGEQYF
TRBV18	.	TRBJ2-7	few	TGTGCCAGCTCACCTATACGTCCCGGACTAACCTCCTACGAGCAGTACTTC	CASSPIRPGLTSYEQYF